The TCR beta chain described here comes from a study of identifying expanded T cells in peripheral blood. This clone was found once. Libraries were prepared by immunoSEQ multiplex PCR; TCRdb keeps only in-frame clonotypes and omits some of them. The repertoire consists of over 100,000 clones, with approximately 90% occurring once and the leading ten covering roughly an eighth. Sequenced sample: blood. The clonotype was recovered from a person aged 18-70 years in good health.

CDR3 sequence reads: CASSLSSKRETQYF. The CDR3 DNA reads as TGTGCCAGCAGCTTATCCTCCAAGCGAGAGACCCAGTACTTC. This rearrangement joins TRBV13 to TRBJ2-5; no definite D call. The germline V gene encodes CDR1 PRHDT and CDR2 FYEKMQ (reference sequence). The CDR3 covers 14 residues. V was clipped by 2 bases and J by 4 bases, with 11 bases between them.